Below, 11 T cell receptor beta chains from the same sample are listed, as sequenced in a study of vaccination and CD4 T cells after COVID-19. For these TCRs, the target antigens are not known. The treatment: roughly ten-day PBMC culture with coronavirus spike peptide pools or control peptides (ViraFEST assay). Cultured CD4+ T-cell DNA underwent Oncomine TCR Beta short-read sequencing. TCRdb fed the PCR reads into MiXCR, producing one record per CDR3 protein. Of more than 10,000 distinct CDR3 sequences listed, approximately 57% are singletons. The specimen was CD4+ T cells from blood, cultured in vitro. These TCRs come from a human donor who had recovered from COVID-19.

The genes are TRBV7-3 and TRBJ1-1; the D is unclear. The CDR3 has 14 amino acids. The germline gives CDR1 SGHTA, CDR2 FQGTGA. The V gene lost 2 bases and the J gene lost 1 base, with 8 bases spanning the gap. The CDR3 DNA reads as TGTGCCAGCAGCTTACTGGGTCCGAACACTGAAGCTTTCTTT. This encodes CASSLLGPNTEAFF.

This chain uses TRBV27 with TRBJ2-5; 7 nucleotides agree with TRBD2. Germline trimming cut 6 bases from V and 5 bases from J; bases unmatched to any gene: 12. Germline-derived CDR1 and CDR2 are MNHEY and SMNVEV (reference sequence). The CDR3 consists of 15 residues. CDR3 coding DNA: TGTGCCAGCAGCCCCCAGCGGGGAGGGAGGGAGACCCAGTACTTC. It codes for CASSPQRGGRETQYF.

The chain employs TRBV5-1 and TRBJ2-1; 10 bases match TRBD1. The end of the DNA is better explained by TRBJ2-7, so the J call may be wrong. CDR1 and CDR2 (germline): SGHRS, YFSETQ. This CDR3 is built from 14 residues. The CDR3 sequence is CASRRGTGAYEQYF. In DNA form, the CDR3 reads TGCGCCAGCCGAAGGGGGACAGGGGCCTACGAGCAGTACTTC.

The rearrangement uses TRBV5-4 and TRBJ2-1; D gene unclear. The CDR3 is 14 amino acids. V lost 1 base and J lost 5, with 10 bases in between. Germline CDR1 and CDR2: SGHNT and YYREEE (reference sequence). CDR3 sequence: CASSLLAENNEQFF. The CDR3 DNA sequence: TGTGCCAGCAGCTTGCTGGCGGAAAACAATGAGCAGTTCTTC. Looking up the rest from reference TRBV5-4 and TRBJ2-1 gives the full variable domain: ETGVTQSPTHLIKTRGQQVTLRCSSQSGHNTVSWYQQALGQGPQFIFQYYREEENGRGNFPPRFSGLQFPNYSSELNVNALELDDSALYLCASSLLAENNEQFFGPGTRLTVL.

The chain links TRBV20-1 to TRBJ2-5; a possible D gene is TRBD2 (7 bases). V lost 4 bases and J lost 4, with 13 bases in between. This CDR3 comprises 13 residues. The germline gives CDR1 DFQATT, CDR2 SNEGSKA (reference sequence). The CDR3, as DNA: TGCAGTGCTAAAGGGGGGGGGAGAGAGACCCAGTACTTC. Translating it yields CSAKGGGRETQYF.

This chain uses TRBV5-6 with TRBJ1-1, with D unclear. In germline, CDR1 is SGHDT, CDR2 YYEEEE. The CDR3 is made up of 12 amino acids. V lost 2 bases to trimming and J lost 8 bases, with 10 bases between them. Here the CDR3 reads CASSFGSLEAFF. The CDR3, as DNA: TGTGCCAGCAGCTTCGGCAGTCTCGAAGCTTTCTTT. The full variable domain, in which reference TRBV5-6 and TRBJ1-1 provide the parts outside the CDR3, is DAGVTQSPTHLIKTRGQQVTLRCSPKSGHDTVSWYQQALGQGPQFIFQYYEEEERQRGNFPDRFSGHQFPNYSSELNVNALLLGDSALYLCASSFGSLEAFFGQGTRLTVV.

The chain combines TRBV18 with TRBJ2-5; the match to TRBD2 covers 8 bases. Germline CDR1 is KGHSH and CDR2 is LQKENI. Trimming took 2 bases from V and 0 from J; bases not matched to a gene: 5. This CDR3 contains 16 residues. CDR3 residues: CASSPRVAGYQETQYF. CDR3 nucleotide sequence: TGTGCCAGCTCACCAAGGGTAGCGGGATACCAAGAGACCCAGTACTTC.

The J gene is TRBJ2-7, the V gene TRBV21-1; TRBD1 is taken as the D call from the table, unchecked against the DNA. TRBV21-1 is a documented pseudogene. This CDR3 spans 15 amino acids. For the CDR3, the DNA is TGTGCCAGCAGCAGTACGCAGGGCAGCCAGTACGAGCAGTACTTC. It yields the protein CASSSTQGSQYEQYF.

This sequence joins TRBV12-3 or TRBV12-4 and TRBJ2-1; TRBD2 matches 9 bases. The CDR3 is 15 amino acids. V shed 6 bases and J 4 bases; nucleotides not matched to a gene: 7. Written as DNA, the CDR3 is TGTGCCAGCAGCCGAGAGACTAGCGGATACAATGAGCAGTTCTTC. This gives the protein CASSRETSGYNEQFF.

The chain joins TRBV12-3 or TRBV12-4 to TRBJ2-7; 8 bases match TRBD2. The CDR3 loop spans 11 amino acids. The CDR3 DNA reads as TGTGCTTCGGGACTAGCCTACGAGCAGTACTTC. Protein: CASGLAYEQYF.

V usage is TRBV15 and J usage is TRBJ2-3; TRBD2 might be the D (6 bases). The CDR3 has 19 amino acids. V lost 0 bases and J lost 0, with 19 bases in between. Germline V gene data show CDR1 as LNHNV and CDR2 as YYDKDF (reference sequence). CDR3 loop: CATSREAGSNAASTDTQYF. CDR3 DNA: TGTGCCACCAGCAGAGAGGCGGGGTCGAACGCTGCTAGCACAGATACGCAGTATTTT.